This T cell receptor beta chain was profiled in a study of blood T cells in healthy people across ages. This clonotype showed up just a few times. Germline V gene data show CDR1 as MNHEY and CDR2 as SMNVEV (reference sequence). The CDR3 totals 14 residues. The germline V and J ends were trimmed by 0 bases and 3 bases, with 9 bases remaining between them. For the second PCR, which ran for about 7 to 11 cycles, a sample-barcoded 5' primer and a J-beta primer mix were used. TCRdb recomputed calls from the 5' RACE reads with MiXCR, one row per CDR3 protein. The sample lists roughly 1.4 million distinct CDR3 sequences, 59% occurring once.

The sequencing sample was made of blood. The receptor's source is a man aged 18 to 35 in good health. The V call is TRBV27, the J call TRBJ2-7; no firm D call. For the CDR3, the DNA is TGTGCCAGCAGTTTATCCGACGGTAGCTACGAGCAGTACTTC. Protein product: CASSLSDGSYEQYF.